This T cell receptor beta chain was sequenced for a study of siplizumab effects on memory and regulatory T cells. This clone occurred a few times. No antigen is known for it. Every sample had some 99,000 of its TCR templates assayed. Profiling relied on immunoSEQ multiplex PCR, and the TCRdb table lists in-frame clones only, not all of them. The data contain tens of thousands of clones, around 96% of them singletons. Study results and caveats: In siplizumab conditions, mappable alloreactive CD4+ clones averaged about 69% Treg-derived, against 25% to 30% in controls.

There are 14 residues in the CDR3. Germline values: CDR1 SQVTM, CDR2 ANQGSEA. V shed 1 base, J shed 0 bases, and the junction held 3 bases outside the gene matches. This TCR derives from a human donor in good health. The V call is TRBV29-1, the J call TRBJ2-7; TRBD1 aligns across 7 bases. Sequenced sample: naive CD8+ T cells sorted from blood. CDR3 in amino acids: CSVEATGPSYEQYF. The CDR3 coding sequence is TGCAGCGTTGAAGCGACAGGGCCCTCCTACGAGCAGTACTTC.